This TCR beta chain was recovered during a study of control samples from healthy donors and cancer patients. The protocol was immunoSEQ multiplex PCR, while the TCRdb copy is restricted to in-frame clones and leaves out a portion. Here the sample spans about 130,000 clones, 80% to 95% being singletons. The V gene's germline CDR1 is MNHEY and CDR2 SVGAGI. The CDR3 runs 15 residues. V lost 4 bases and J lost 4, with 16 bases in between. There are a few counts of this clone. The sequenced material came from blood. The sequence derives from a man in his forties or fifties in good health. The rearrangement joins TRBV6-5 to TRBJ1-1, with a possible D match to TRBD1 (5 bases). Written as DNA, the CDR3 is TGTGCCAGCAGTTCACCCCTGGGGGTGGGCACTGAAGCTTTCTTT. It encodes CASSSPLGVGTEAFF.